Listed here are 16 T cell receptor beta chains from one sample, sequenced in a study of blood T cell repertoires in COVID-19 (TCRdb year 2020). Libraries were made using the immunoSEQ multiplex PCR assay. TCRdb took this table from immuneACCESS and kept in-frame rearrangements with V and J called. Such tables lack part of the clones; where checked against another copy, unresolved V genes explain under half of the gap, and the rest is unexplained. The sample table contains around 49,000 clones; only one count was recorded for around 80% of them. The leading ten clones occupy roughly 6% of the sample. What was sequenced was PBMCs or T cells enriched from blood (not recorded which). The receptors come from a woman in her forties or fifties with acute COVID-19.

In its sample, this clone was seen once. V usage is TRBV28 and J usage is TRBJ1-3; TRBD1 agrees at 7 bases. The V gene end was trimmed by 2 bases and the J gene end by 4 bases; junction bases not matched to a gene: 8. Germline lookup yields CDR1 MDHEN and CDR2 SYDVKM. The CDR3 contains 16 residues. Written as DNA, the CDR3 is TGTGCCAGCAGTTTAATAACAGGGGAGTTCGGAAACACCATATATTTT. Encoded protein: CASSLITGEFGNTIYF.

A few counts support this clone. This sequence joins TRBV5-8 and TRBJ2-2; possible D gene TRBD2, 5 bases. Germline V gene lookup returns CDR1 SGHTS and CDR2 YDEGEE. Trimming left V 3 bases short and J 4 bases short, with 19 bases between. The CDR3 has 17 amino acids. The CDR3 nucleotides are TGTGCCAGCAGCTCCGGAGGTACCTCCCGGGCCACCGGGGAGCTGTTTTTT. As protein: CASSSGGTSRATGELFF.

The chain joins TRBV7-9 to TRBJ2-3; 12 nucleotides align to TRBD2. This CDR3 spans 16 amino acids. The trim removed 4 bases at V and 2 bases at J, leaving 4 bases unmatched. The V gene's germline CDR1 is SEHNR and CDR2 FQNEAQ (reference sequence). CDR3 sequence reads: CASSSGLAGNTDTQYF. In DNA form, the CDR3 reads TGTGCCAGCAGCTCCGGACTAGCGGGGAACACAGATACGCAGTATTTT.

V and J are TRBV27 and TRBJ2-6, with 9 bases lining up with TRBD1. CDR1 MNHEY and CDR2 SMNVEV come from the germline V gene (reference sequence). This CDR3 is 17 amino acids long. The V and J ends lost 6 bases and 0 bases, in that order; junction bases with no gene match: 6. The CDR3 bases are TGTGCCAGCAGACGGGACAGGGCGCCCTCTGGGGCCAACGTCCTGACTTTC. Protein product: CASRRDRAPSGANVLTF.

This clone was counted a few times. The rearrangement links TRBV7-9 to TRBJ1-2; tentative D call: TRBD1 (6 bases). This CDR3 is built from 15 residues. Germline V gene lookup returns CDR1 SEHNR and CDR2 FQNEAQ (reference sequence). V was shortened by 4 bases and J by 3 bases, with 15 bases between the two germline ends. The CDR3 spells CASSSPLAGDYGYTF. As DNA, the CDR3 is TGTGCCAGCAGCTCCCCCCTGGCAGGGGACTATGGCTACACCTTC.

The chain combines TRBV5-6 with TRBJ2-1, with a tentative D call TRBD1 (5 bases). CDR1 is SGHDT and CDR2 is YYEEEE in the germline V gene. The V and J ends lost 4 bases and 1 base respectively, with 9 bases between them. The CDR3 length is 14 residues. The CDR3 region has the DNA TGTGCCAGCAGCCCCCAGGGTTCCTACAATGAGCAGTTCTTC. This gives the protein CASSPQGSYNEQFF.

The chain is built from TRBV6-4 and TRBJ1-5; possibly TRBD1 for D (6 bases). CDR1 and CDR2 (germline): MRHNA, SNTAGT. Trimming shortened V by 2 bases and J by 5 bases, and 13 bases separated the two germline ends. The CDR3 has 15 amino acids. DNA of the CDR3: TGTGCCAGCAGTGACGCACAGGGTAACCATCAGCCCCAGCATTTT. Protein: CASSDAQGNHQPQHF.

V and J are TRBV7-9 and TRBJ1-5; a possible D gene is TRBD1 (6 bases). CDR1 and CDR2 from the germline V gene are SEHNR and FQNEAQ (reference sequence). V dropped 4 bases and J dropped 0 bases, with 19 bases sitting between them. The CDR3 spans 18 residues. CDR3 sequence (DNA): TGTGCCAGCAGCTCAGAGGTATGGACAGATCATAGCAATCAGCCCCAGCATTTT. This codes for CASSSEVWTDHSNQPQHF.

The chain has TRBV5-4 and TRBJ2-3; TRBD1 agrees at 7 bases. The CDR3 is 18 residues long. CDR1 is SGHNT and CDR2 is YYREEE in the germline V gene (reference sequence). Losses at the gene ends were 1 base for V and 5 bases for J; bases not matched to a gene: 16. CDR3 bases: TGTGCCAGCAGCTTGTACGGGAACAGGGGCCCCGGAGGAGATACGCAGTATTTT. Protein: CASSLYGNRGPGGDTQYF.

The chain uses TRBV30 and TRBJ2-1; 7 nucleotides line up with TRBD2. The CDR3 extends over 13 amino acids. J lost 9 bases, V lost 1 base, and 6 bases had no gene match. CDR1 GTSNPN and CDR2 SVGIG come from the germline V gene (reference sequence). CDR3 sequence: CAWSASAGSEQFF. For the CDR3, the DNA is TGTGCCTGGAGTGCCTCAGCGGGGTCTGAGCAGTTCTTC.

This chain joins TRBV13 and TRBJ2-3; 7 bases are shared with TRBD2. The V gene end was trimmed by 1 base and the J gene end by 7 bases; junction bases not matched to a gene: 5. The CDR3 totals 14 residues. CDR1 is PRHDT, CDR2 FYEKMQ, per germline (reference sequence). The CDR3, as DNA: TGTGCCAGCAGCTTAGATCCTAGCGGCAATACGCAGTATTTT. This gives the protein CASSLDPSGNTQYF.

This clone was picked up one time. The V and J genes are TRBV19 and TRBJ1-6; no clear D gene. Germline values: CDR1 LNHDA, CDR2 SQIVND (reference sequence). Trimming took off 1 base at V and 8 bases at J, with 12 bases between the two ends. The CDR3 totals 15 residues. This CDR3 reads CASSIGRQLDSPLHF. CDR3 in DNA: TGTGCCAGTAGTATAGGAAGGCAGCTAGATTCACCCCTCCACTTT.

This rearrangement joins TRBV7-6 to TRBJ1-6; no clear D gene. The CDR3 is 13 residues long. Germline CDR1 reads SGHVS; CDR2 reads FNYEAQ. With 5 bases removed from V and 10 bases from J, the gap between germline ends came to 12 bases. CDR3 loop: CASSQTAASPLHF. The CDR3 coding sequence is TGTGCCAGCAGCCAAACTGCGGCCTCACCCCTCCACTTT.

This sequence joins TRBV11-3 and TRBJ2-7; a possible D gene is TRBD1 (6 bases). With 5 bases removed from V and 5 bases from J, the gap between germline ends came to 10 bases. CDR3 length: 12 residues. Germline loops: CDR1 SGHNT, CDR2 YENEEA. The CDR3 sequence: CASSPQGNEQYF. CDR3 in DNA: TGTGCCAGCAGCCCACAGGGAAACGAGCAGTACTTC.

In DNA form, the CDR3 reads TGCGCCAGCAGCGACGGACAGGGGCTTACCGGGGAGCTGTTTTTT. The encoded protein is CASSDGQGLTGELFF. This rearrangement joins TRBV5-1 to TRBJ2-2; 9 bases match TRBD1. The germline V gene has CDR1 SGHRS and CDR2 YFSETQ. J lost 5 bases, V lost 4 bases, and 6 bases had no gene match. This CDR3 is built from 15 residues.

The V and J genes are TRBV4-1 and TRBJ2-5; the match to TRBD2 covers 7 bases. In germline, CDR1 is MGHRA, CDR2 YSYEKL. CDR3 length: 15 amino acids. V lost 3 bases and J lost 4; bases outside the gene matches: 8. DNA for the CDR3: TGCGCCAGCAGCCACGAGAGCGGGGCAGGAGAGACCCAGTACTTC. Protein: CASSHESGAGETQYF.